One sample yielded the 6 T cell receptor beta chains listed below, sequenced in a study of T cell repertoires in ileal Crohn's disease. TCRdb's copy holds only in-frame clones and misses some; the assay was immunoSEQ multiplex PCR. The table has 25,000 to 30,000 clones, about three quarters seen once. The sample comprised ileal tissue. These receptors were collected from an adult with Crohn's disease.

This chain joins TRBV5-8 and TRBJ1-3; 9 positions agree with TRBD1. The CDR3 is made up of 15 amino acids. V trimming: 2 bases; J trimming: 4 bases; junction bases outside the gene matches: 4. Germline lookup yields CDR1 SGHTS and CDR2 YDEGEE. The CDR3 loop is CASSFVGQGGNTIYF. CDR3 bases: TGTGCCAGCAGCTTCGTCGGACAGGGGGGAAACACCATATATTTT.

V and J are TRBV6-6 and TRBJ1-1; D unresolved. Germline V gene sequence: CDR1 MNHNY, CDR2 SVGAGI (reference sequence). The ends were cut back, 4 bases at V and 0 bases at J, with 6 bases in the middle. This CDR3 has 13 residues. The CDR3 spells CASSSYMNTEAFF. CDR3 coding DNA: TGTGCCAGCAGTTCCTATATGAACACTGAAGCTTTCTTT.

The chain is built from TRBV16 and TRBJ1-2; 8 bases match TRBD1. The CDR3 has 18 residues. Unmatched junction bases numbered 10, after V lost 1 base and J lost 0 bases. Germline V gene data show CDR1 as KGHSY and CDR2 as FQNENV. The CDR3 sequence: CASSQWRYRDRSNYGYTF. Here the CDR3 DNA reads TGTGCCAGCAGCCAATGGCGGTATAGGGACAGGTCTAACTATGGCTACACCTTC.

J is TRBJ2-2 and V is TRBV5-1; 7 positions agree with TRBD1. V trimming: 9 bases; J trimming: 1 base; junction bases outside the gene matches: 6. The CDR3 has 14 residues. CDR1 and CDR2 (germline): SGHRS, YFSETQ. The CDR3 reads CATSDRMNTGELFF. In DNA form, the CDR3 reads TGCGCCACCTCGGACAGGATGAACACCGGGGAGCTGTTTTTT. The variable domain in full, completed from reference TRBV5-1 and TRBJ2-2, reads KAGVTQTPRYLIKTRGQQVTLSCSPISGHRSVSWYQQTPGQGLQFLFEYFSETQRNKGNFPGRFSGRQFSNSRSEMNVSTLELGDSALYLCATSDRMNTGELFFGEGSRLTVL.

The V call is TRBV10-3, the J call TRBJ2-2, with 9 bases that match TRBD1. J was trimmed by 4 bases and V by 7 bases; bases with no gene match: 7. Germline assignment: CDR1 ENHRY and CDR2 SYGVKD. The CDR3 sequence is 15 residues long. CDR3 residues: CAINGDRVFTGELFF. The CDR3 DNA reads TGTGCCATCAATGGGGACAGGGTGTTCACCGGGGAGCTGTTTTTT.

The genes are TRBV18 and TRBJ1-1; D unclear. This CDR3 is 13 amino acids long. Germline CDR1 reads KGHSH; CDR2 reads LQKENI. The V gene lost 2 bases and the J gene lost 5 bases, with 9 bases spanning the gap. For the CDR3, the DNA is TGTGCCAGCTCACCAGGGGAGTTGACTGAAGCTTTCTTT. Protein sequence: CASSPGELTEAFF.